This is a list of T cell receptor beta chains from one sample in a study of T cell repertoires in cytomegalovirus infection. One entry per CDR3 protein results from TCRdb running MiXCR on the reads. Of roughly 600,000 distinct CDR3 sequences detected, 24% appear once; the ten largest clones hold around 7.6%. The source material was CD8+ T cells from PBMCs. These receptors were taken from a human donor in good health (CMV status not recorded). Some clones in this sample may be carry-over from other donors' samples. CDR3s include the opening cysteine and the closing phenylalanine or tryptophan. Fields, in order: D gene, V gene, J gene, clone size, CDR3 protein, CDR3 DNA. A D gene is named only where the DNA matches it firmly. Clone size, where shown, is once, few, many, or a class for clones that have expanded.

TRBD2	TRBV2	TRBJ2-1	few	CASMELAGGREQFF	TGTGCCAGCATGGAACTAGCGGGGGGGCGTGAGCAGTTCTTC
-	TRBV6-2/TRBV6-3	TRBJ2-3	few	CASSYAYTDTQYF	TGTGCCAGCAGTTACGCGTACACAGATACGCAGTATTTT
-	TRBV7-9	TRBJ1-1	few	CASSLAVAGNTEAFF	TGTGCCAGCAGCTTAGCAGTGGCAGGGAACACTGAAGCTTTCTTT
-	TRBV11-2	TRBJ2-5	many	CASSTGTRGGETQYF	TGTGCCAGCAGCACCGGGACGAGGGGGGGAGAGACCCAGTACTTC
-	TRBV4-3	TRBJ1-2	few	CASSQGTQVYYGYTF	TGCGCCAGCAGCCAAGGGACACAAGTTTACTATGGCTACACCTTC
-	TRBV12-3/TRBV12-4	TRBJ1-4	-	CASSFGTAGKLFF	TGTGCCAGCAGTTTCGGTACAGCTGGAAAACTGTTTTTT
TRBD1	TRBV20-1	TRBJ1-2	-	CSALGFDRGIYGYTF	TGCAGTGCTCTTGGGTTTGACAGGGGGATCTATGGCTACACCTTC
-	TRBV7-9	TRBJ1-2	few	CASSLALGFYGYTF	TGTGCCAGCAGCTTAGCGCTGGGGTTCTATGGCTACACCTTC
TRBD1	TRBV10-3	TRBJ1-2	-	CAGGTGANYGYTF	TGTGCCGGGGGGACAGGAGCTAACTATGGCTACACCTTC
TRBD1	TRBV7-8	TRBJ1-4	many	CASSVTGGRKLFF	TGTGCCAGCAGCGTCACAGGGGGCCGGAAACTGTTTTTT
-	TRBV7-8	TRBJ2-1	many	CASSLLGVGINYNEQFF	TGTGCCAGCAGCTTACTCGGGGTAGGGATTAACTACAATGAGCAGTTCTTC
TRBD2	TRBV6-2/TRBV6-3	TRBJ2-3	many	CASSYARGGGTDTQYF	TGTGCCAGCAGTTATGCTCGCGGGGGGGGCACAGATACGCAGTATTTT
-	TRBV29-1	TRBJ1-3	few	CSVAVTGNTIYF	TGCAGCGTTGCGGTAACTGGAAACACCATATATTTT
-	TRBV7-2	TRBJ2-5	many	CASSLESGALEQETQYF	TGTGCCAGCAGCTTAGAGTCAGGAGCCCTGGAACAAGAGACCCAGTACTTC
TRBD2	TRBV7-9	TRBJ2-5	few	CASSIRMGASGGQETQYF	TGTGCCAGCAGTATTAGGATGGGGGCTAGCGGGGGCCAAGAGACCCAGTACTTC